The entry below describes one T cell receptor beta chain. Its antigen is undetermined. The entry originates in a study of OX40 agonist ivuxolimab in advanced cancers. Study-wide points: At 0.1 to 3.0 mg/kg and by week 6, CD4+ and CD8+ T cells in the blood had expanded clonally.

This CDR3 comprises 12 residues. Germline assignment: CDR1 MNHNY and CDR2 SVGAGI (reference sequence). V lost 4 bases and J lost 5, with 8 bases in between. TCRdb keeps only in-frame clones here, not all; method: immunoSEQ multiplex PCR. The profile shows 40,000 or so clones, roughly 82% of them singletons. The receptor's source is an adult with an advanced solid tumor such as melanoma, head and neck, liver or kidney cancer. J is TRBJ1-1 and V is TRBV6-6; the D gene is possibly TRBD1 (5 bases). The material sequenced was CD4+ or CD8+ T cells sorted from blood, taken in a trial of the OX40 agonist ivuxolimab. In nucleotides, the CDR3 is TGTGCCAGCAGTTTCGGGGGTACTGAAGCTTTCTTT. It specifies CASSFGGTEAFF.